These 9 T cell receptor beta chains were all obtained from the same sample, sequenced in a study of T-cell memory formation after mild COVID-19. MiXCR was run by TCRdb on the 5' RACE reads, yielding one entry per CDR3 protein. The sample holds 40,000 to 60,000 distinct CDR3 sequences, around 9.7% seen once. Sequencing input: PBMCs or a T cell subset sorted from them (not recorded which). The source of these receptors is an adult woman who had mild COVID-19 (a few samples of this study predate the infection). Cell type and time point are not known.

This chain links TRBV18 with TRBJ2-7, with D possibly being TRBD2 (6 bases). The CDR3 totals 12 residues. Trimming stripped 6 bases from V and 5 bases from J, with 11 bases between. The V gene's germline CDR1 is KGHSH and CDR2 LQKENI. In DNA form, the CDR3 reads TGTGCCAGCTCCCCGGACTACGACGAGCAGTACTTC. Its protein product is CASSPDYDEQYF. Full variable domain (outside the CDR3, taken from reference TRBV18 and TRBJ2-7): NAGVMQNPRHLVRRRGQEARLRCSPMKGHSHVYWYRQLPEEGLKFMVYLQKENIIDESGMPKERFSAEFPKEGPSILRIQQVVRGDSAAYFCASSPDYDEQYFGPGTRLTVT.

The rearrangement uses TRBV11-2 and TRBJ1-1, with 7 positions matching TRBD1. Germline CDR1 SGHAT, CDR2 FQNNGV. J was trimmed by 7 bases and V by 5 bases; bases with no gene match: 10. CDR3 length: 14 amino acids. CDR3 in DNA: TGTGCCAGCAGCGCCCGGGACAGCAAGCTTGAAGCTTTCTTT. Its translation: CASSARDSKLEAFF.

This clonotype was observed many times. The J gene is TRBJ2-7, the V gene TRBV25-1; TRBD1 aligns across 7 bases. The CDR3 loop spans 15 amino acids. CDR1 is MGHDK and CDR2 is SYGVNS in the germline V gene. With V trimmed by 4 bases and J by 3 bases, 9 bases remained unmatched. The CDR3 region has the DNA TGTGCCAGCAGTGGAAGGACAGGTCGAGGCTACGAGCAGTACTTC. Protein product: CASSGRTGRGYEQYF.

This rearrangement joins TRBV5-6 to TRBJ2-6; TRBD1 aligns across 9 bases. CDR1 SGHDT and CDR2 YYEEEE come from the germline V gene. After removal of 0 bases from V and 3 bases from J, the junction contained 4 bases not matched to a gene. The CDR3 is 17 residues long. CDR3 amino acids: CASSLEWTGDGANVLTF. Here the CDR3 DNA reads TGTGCCAGCAGCTTGGAATGGACAGGGGATGGGGCCAACGTCCTGACTTTC. Full variable domain (outside the CDR3, taken from reference TRBV5-6 and TRBJ2-6): DAGVTQSPTHLIKTRGQQVTLRCSPKSGHDTVSWYQQALGQGPQFIFQYYEEEERQRGNFPDRFSGHQFPNYSSELNVNALLLGDSALYLCASSLEWTGDGANVLTFGAGSRLTVL.

Notes on this clonotype: Possible read error: a much larger clone is one base away. The V gene is TRBV30, the J gene TRBJ2-3; D not certain. V was trimmed by 2 bases and J by 6 bases, leaving 12 bases between them. In germline, CDR1 is GTSNPN, CDR2 SVGIG (reference sequence). CDR3 length: 13 residues. This chain's CDR3 is CAWSLVSSDTQYF. The CDR3 DNA follows: TGTGCCTGGAGTCTTGTGAGCTCCGATACGCAGTATTTT.

This clonotype was observed at least ten times. This chain joins TRBV29-1 and TRBJ2-7; no definite D call. The CDR3 has 14 amino acids. Looked up from germline, CDR1 is SQVTM and CDR2 is ANQGSEA. Trimming stripped 7 bases from V and 3 bases from J, with 19 bases between. The CDR3 coding sequence is TGCAGCGCATCGACATTTGGACGGATCTACGAGCAGTACTTC. Protein: CSASTFGRIYEQYF.

DNA of the CDR3: TGTGCCAGCAGCCCCGACGTCGGAAGAACCGGGGAGCTGTTTTTT. Amino acid sequence: CASSPDVGRTGELFF. This chain connects TRBV5-4 to TRBJ2-2; D not certain. The CDR3 consists of 15 residues. V dropped 4 bases and J dropped 5 bases, with 15 bases sitting between them. CDR1 is SGHNT, CDR2 YYREEE, per germline (reference sequence).

This clonotype has only a few counts. This chain links TRBV20-1 with TRBJ2-1, with a tentative D call TRBD2 (6 bases). Per the germline V gene, CDR1 is DFQATT and CDR2 is SNEGSKA (reference sequence). V lost 3 bases and J lost 6, with 15 bases in between. This CDR3 contains 14 residues. The CDR3 here is CSASDGGETNEQFF. CDR3 DNA sequence: TGCAGTGCTAGTGACGGCGGGGAGACCAATGAGCAGTTCTTC.

The chain employs TRBV7-9 and TRBJ1-1; possible D gene TRBD1, 5 bases. Germline V gene lookup returns CDR1 SEHNR and CDR2 FQNEAQ (reference sequence). This CDR3 region has 11 residues. Trimming cost V 4 bases and J 6 bases, with 6 bases left between them. CDR3 nucleotide sequence: TGTGCCAGCAGCTCAGGGCCTGAAGCTTTCTTT. It specifies CASSSGPEAFF. Full variable domain (rest looked up from reference TRBV7-9 and TRBJ1-1): DTGVSQNPRHKITKRGQNVTFRCDPISEHNRLYWYRQTLGQGPEFLTYFQNEAQLEKSRLLSDRFSAERPKGSFSTLEIQRTEQGDSAMYLCASSSGPEAFFGQGTRLTVV.